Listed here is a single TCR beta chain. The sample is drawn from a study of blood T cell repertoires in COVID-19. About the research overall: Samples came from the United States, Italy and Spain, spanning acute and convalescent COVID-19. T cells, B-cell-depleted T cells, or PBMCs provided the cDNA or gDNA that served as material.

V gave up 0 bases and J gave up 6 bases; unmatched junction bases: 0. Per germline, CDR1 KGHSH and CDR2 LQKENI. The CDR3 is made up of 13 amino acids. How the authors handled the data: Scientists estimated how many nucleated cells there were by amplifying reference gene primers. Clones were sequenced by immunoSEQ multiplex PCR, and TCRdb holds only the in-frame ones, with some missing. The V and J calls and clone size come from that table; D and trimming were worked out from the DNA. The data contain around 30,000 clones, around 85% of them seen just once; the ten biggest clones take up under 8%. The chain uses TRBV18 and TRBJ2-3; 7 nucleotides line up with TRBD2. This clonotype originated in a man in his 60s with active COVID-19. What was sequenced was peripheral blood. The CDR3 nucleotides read TGTGCCAGCTCACCACCGGGAGGGGATACGCAGTATTTT. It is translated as CASSPPGGDTQYF.